A single sample is the source of the 26 T cell receptor beta chains below, sequenced in a study of T cell responses to AZD1222 COVID-19 vaccine (dated by TCRdb to the early 2020s). Interpreted using the paper, the time point label stands for: about 28 days (+/-7) after the second vaccine dose. The treatment or condition label corresponds to: meningococcal conjugate vaccine given as trial control. The library was made by the immunoSEQ multiplex PCR assay. TCRdb holds this immuneACCESS table with in-frame rearrangements only. Some clones are missing; in checked studies, unresolved V genes explain under half, and the rest has no known cause. Here the sample has around 70,000 clones; roughly 91% occur a single time. Of the sample, more than 4% falls within the top ten clones. This sample comprised peripheral blood, obtained 28 days after the second dose of the MenACWY control vaccine. The receptors shown here come from an adult who received the MenACWY meningococcal vaccine as a control.

This sequence joins TRBV21-1 and TRBJ2-7; the table's TRBD1 call for D was not verified on the DNA. TRBV21-1 is assigned pseudogene status. This CDR3 is 15 amino acids long. CDR3 nucleotides: TGTGCCAGCAGCATCCGGGACAGGGACACCTACGAGCAGTACTTC. Protein: CASSIRDRDTYEQYF.

CDR3 bases: TGTGCCAGCAGCTCTGCAGGGGGCGCCTATGGCTACACCTTC. Its translation is CASSSAGGAYGYTF. The chain joins TRBV5-4 to TRBJ1-2, with 8 bases fitting TRBD1. This CDR3 has 14 amino acids. V gave up 3 bases and J gave up 4 bases; unmatched junction bases: 5. In germline, CDR1 is SGHNT, CDR2 YYREEE (reference sequence).

CDR3 in amino acids: CASSQGGRGTQYF. CDR3 sequence (DNA): TGCGCCAGCAGCCAAGGGGGACGCGGGACCCAGTACTTC. The rearrangement joins TRBV4-1 to TRBJ2-5; D tentatively reads TRBD1 or TRBD2 (5 bases each). V lost 1 base, J lost 7 bases, and 10 bases lay in between. The length of the CDR3 is 13 residues. CDR1 and CDR2 (germline): MGHRA, YSYEKL.

The chain is built from TRBV7-3 and TRBJ2-1, with D possibly TRBD1 on 5 matching bases. The V gene's germline CDR1 is SGHTA and CDR2 FQGTGA. The germline V and J ends were trimmed by 2 bases and 1 base, with 9 bases remaining between them. This CDR3 has 15 residues. The CDR3 sequence is CASSLGAGSYNEQFF. For the CDR3, the DNA is TGTGCCAGCAGCTTAGGGGCAGGGTCCTACAATGAGCAGTTCTTC.

This chain links TRBV7-2 with TRBJ1-1; D is perhaps TRBD1 (6 bases). The V end lost 5 bases, the J end lost 4 bases, and 17 bases lay between the germline ends. The length of the CDR3 is 15 residues. In germline, CDR1 is SGHTA, CDR2 FQGNSA. CDR3 nucleotides: TGTGCCAGCAGCAATTGGGGGGCCTTAGGCACTGAAGCTTTCTTT. It encodes CASSNWGALGTEAFF.

The chain uses TRBV18 and TRBJ2-1; TRBD2 matches 8 bases. Germline lookup yields CDR1 KGHSH and CDR2 LQKENI. The CDR3 has 17 amino acids. The ends lost 0 bases at V and 3 bases at J; junction bases unmatched: 7. The chain's CDR3 is CASSPPGSGADYNEQFF. CDR3 bases: TGTGCCAGCTCACCACCGGGTAGCGGGGCTGACTACAATGAGCAGTTCTTC.

The rearrangement links TRBV24-1 to TRBJ1-2; 8 nucleotides align to TRBD1. The CDR3 loop spans 14 amino acids. V dropped 3 bases and J dropped 6; count of bases not matched to a gene: 5. CDR1 and CDR2 from the germline V gene are KGHDR and SFDVKD. For the CDR3, the DNA is TGTGCCACCAGTGATGCTCAGACAGGGGATGGCTACACCTTC. Translation gives CATSDAQTGDGYTF.

A single count supports this clone. This chain links TRBV2 with TRBJ1-6; no firm D call. The germline V gene has CDR1 SNHLY and CDR2 FYNNEI. This CDR3 region has 14 residues. Trimming pared 6 bases from V and 10 bases from J, leaving 16 bases between. The chain's CDR3 is CASRGLVPDSPLHF. CDR3 DNA: TGTGCCAGCAGGGGCTTAGTTCCTGACTCACCCCTCCACTTT.

This clone was observed a few times. J is TRBJ2-7 and V is TRBV3-1 (or the pseudogene TRBV3-2); D not resolved. Looked up from germline, CDR1 is LGHDT and CDR2 is YNNKEL (reference sequence). The CDR3 consists of 13 residues. Trimming stripped 5 bases from V and 0 bases from J, with 8 bases between. CDR3 DNA: TGTGCCAGCAGCGAATTAAGCTCCTACGAGCAGTACTTC. Protein: CASSELSSYEQYF.

At least ten counts were recorded for this clone. The chain is built from TRBV27 and TRBJ2-2; 14 nucleotides match TRBD2. The germline V gene encodes CDR1 MNHEY and CDR2 SMNVEV (reference sequence). V lost 5 bases and J lost 6; bases outside the gene matches: 14. The CDR3 runs to 19 residues. This CDR3 reads CASSLRGTSGRSRAGELFF. DNA of the CDR3: TGTGCCAGCAGTCTAAGAGGGACTAGCGGGAGATCCAGGGCCGGGGAGCTGTTTTTT.

This chain connects TRBV30 to TRBJ2-7; TRBD1 matches at 9 bases. The CDR3 is made up of 16 amino acids. Germline V lookup: CDR1 GTSNPN, CDR2 SVGIG (reference sequence). With V trimmed by 0 bases and J by 9 bases, 15 bases remained unmatched. This CDR3 is CAWSVSETGGYSGQYF. In DNA, the CDR3 is TGTGCCTGGAGTGTATCCGAGACAGGGGGGTACTCCGGGCAGTACTTC.

The V call is TRBV20-1, the J call TRBJ1-5, with D uncertain. There are 14 residues in the CDR3. V lost 3 bases, J lost 4 bases, and 13 bases lay in between. CDR1 DFQATT and CDR2 SNEGSKA come from the germline V gene (reference sequence). The CDR3, as DNA: TGCAGTGCTAGTATCGGCAGGCAAAATCAGCCCCAGCATTTT. Protein sequence: CSASIGRQNQPQHF.

The chain combines TRBV5-4 with TRBJ2-7; the D gene is possibly TRBD2 (6 bases). V lost 4 bases and J lost 2, with 19 bases in between. This CDR3 spans 16 amino acids. Germline values: CDR1 SGHNT, CDR2 YYREEE (reference sequence). The CDR3 DNA is TGTGCCAGCAGCCCGGGTGGGGACTTAGGGCCCTACGAGCAGTACTTC. Its translation: CASSPGGDLGPYEQYF.

This clone was observed once. The CDR3 DNA reads TGTGCCAGCAGAACTTATAATGAGCAGTTCTTC. Translating gives CASRTYNEQFF. The chain couples TRBV28 to TRBJ2-1; D gene uncertain. V was cut by 6 bases and J by 7 bases, with 7 bases left in between. The CDR3 consists of 11 residues. Germline V gives CDR1 MDHEN, CDR2 SYDVKM.

The rearrangement joins TRBV7-2 to TRBJ2-7; D remains ambiguous. Germline V gene sequence: CDR1 SGHTA, CDR2 FQGNSA. This CDR3 region has 11 residues. V lost 4 bases to trimming and J lost 12 bases, with 13 bases between them. CDR3 amino acids: CASSSATIPYF. CDR3 in DNA: TGTGCCAGCAGCTCGGCCACAATCCCGTACTTC. Combining the CDR3 with reference TRBV7-2 and TRBJ2-7 gives the whole variable domain GAGVSQSPSNKVTEKGKDVELRCDPISGHTALYWYRQSLGQGLEFLIYFQGNSAPDKSGLPSDRFSAERTGGSVSTLTIQRTQQEDSAVYLCASSSATIPYFGPGTRLTVT.

V is TRBV7-9 and J is TRBJ2-2, with D perhaps matching TRBD1 or TRBD2 (5 bases each). V was pared by 5 bases and J by 2 bases, with 15 bases between. Per the germline V gene, CDR1 is SEHNR and CDR2 is FQNEAQ (reference sequence). This CDR3 region has 16 residues. Here the CDR3 reads CASSLLGRINTGELFF. The CDR3 DNA reads as TGTGCCAGCAGCCTTTTGGGACGGATTAACACCGGGGAGCTGTTTTTT.

This chain connects TRBV5-1 to TRBJ2-7; the D gene could be TRBD1 or TRBD2 (5 bases each). CDR1 and CDR2 (germline): SGHRS, YFSETQ. CDR3 length equals 13 residues. Trimming stripped 5 bases from V and 6 bases from J, with 15 bases between. CDR3 sequence reads: CASSSIPGTEQYF. The CDR3 bases are TGCGCCAGCAGTAGCATACCGGGGACCGAGCAGTACTTC.

The rearrangement uses TRBV5-7 and TRBJ1-1, with unresolved D. TRBV5-7 is treated as an ORF (open reading frame) with a function not yet certain. The V and J ends lost 0 bases and 4 bases respectively, with 13 bases between them. The CDR3 consists of 15 residues. In nucleotides, the CDR3 is TGTGCCAGCAGCTTGGGTCCGGGGTTGGGCACTGAAGCTTTCTTT. Amino acids: CASSLGPGLGTEAFF.

The V and J genes are TRBV7-8 and TRBJ1-4, with TRBD1 as a possible D gene (5 bases). The CDR3 consists of 16 residues. Per germline, CDR1 SGHVS and CDR2 FQNEAQ. With 7 bases removed from V and 3 bases from J, the gap between germline ends came to 18 bases. CDR3 loop: CASTRGGKIPNEKLFF. CDR3 in DNA: TGTGCCAGCACCCGGGGGGGTAAGATTCCTAATGAAAAACTGTTTTTT.

This chain uses TRBV12-3 or TRBV12-4 with TRBJ1-1; TRBD1 might be the D (5 bases). The CDR3 runs 13 residues. V was pared by 7 bases and J by 4 bases, with 13 bases between. The CDR3 protein is CASNLGTATEAFF. The CDR3 DNA sequence: TGTGCCAGCAACCTCGGGACGGCCACTGAAGCTTTCTTT.

The rearrangement joins TRBV15 to TRBJ1-5; D remains unclear. Germline CDR1 LNHNV, CDR2 YYDKDF (reference sequence). CDR3 length: 12 residues. V lost 1 base, J lost 5 bases, and 3 bases lay in between. In DNA form, the CDR3 reads TGTGCCACCAGCAGAGTAGATCAGCCCCAGCATTTT. Protein: CATSRVDQPQHF.

The chain couples TRBV18 to TRBJ1-6, with D uncertain. Looked up from germline, CDR1 is KGHSH and CDR2 is LQKENI. Trimming removed 3 bases from V and 10 bases from J, with 16 bases in between. The length of the CDR3 is 15 residues. The CDR3 spells CASSPGLGKESPLHF. CDR3 bases: TGTGCCAGCTCACCCGGACTGGGGAAGGAGTCACCCCTCCACTTT.

V usage is TRBV18 and J usage is TRBJ2-3; TRBD2 agrees at 8 bases. Germline V gene sequence: CDR1 KGHSH, CDR2 LQKENI. With 2 bases clipped from V and 3 bases from J, the junction kept 7 bases outside the gene matches. The CDR3 spans 16 residues. The CDR3 here is CASSPGTGGPTDTQYF. The CDR3 DNA reads TGTGCCAGCTCACCAGGCACGGGAGGGCCGACAGATACGCAGTATTTT.

The chain has TRBV9 and TRBJ1-1; TRBD1 is a possible D gene (5 bases). Germline V gene lookup returns CDR1 SGDLS and CDR2 YYNGEE. The V and J ends lost 0 bases and 1 base respectively, with 10 bases between them. The CDR3 is 15 amino acids. CDR3 DNA sequence: TGTGCCAGCAGCGTAGCAGGGATCGGGAACACTGAAGCTTTCTTT. Translated, it gives CASSVAGIGNTEAFF.

The rearrangement links TRBV28 to TRBJ2-7; D gene ambiguous. From germline, CDR1 is MDHEN and CDR2 SYDVKM. CDR3 length: 13 residues. V lost 2 bases and J 2 bases, leaving 7 bases between the germline ends. The CDR3 sequence: CASSLHGTYEQYF. CDR3 nucleotide sequence: TGTGCCAGCAGTTTACACGGCACCTACGAGCAGTACTTC.

This rearrangement joins TRBV5-1 to TRBJ2-7; the match to TRBD1 covers 8 bases. This CDR3 region has 11 residues. Germline lookup yields CDR1 SGHRS and CDR2 YFSETQ. The trim removed 5 bases at V and 5 bases at J, leaving 0 bases unmatched. This CDR3 reads CASRTGDEQYF. The CDR3 nucleotides are TGCGCCAGCAGGACAGGGGACGAGCAGTACTTC.